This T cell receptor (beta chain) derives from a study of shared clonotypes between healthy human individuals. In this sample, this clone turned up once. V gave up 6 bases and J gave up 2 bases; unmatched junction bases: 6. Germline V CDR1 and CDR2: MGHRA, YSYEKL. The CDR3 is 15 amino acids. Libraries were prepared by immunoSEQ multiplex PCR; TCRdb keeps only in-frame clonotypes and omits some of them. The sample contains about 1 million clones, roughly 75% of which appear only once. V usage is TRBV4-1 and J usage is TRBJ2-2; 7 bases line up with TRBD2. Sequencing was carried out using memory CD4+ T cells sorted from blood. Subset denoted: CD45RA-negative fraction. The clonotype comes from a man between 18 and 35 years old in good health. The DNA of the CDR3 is TGCGCCAGCAGTCCTAGCGGCATAAACACCGGGGAGCTGTTTTTT. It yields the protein CASSPSGINTGELFF.